One T cell receptor beta chain is described in this entry. Its cognate antigen is unknown. Germline-derived CDR1 and CDR2 are ENHRY and SYGVKD. The CDR3 has 13 residues. The V end was cut by 1 base, the J end by 6 bases, with 9 bases between. The data originate from a study of cytomegalovirus exposure and HLA in healthy donors. General study points: Clonal expansion, a later analysis showed, was greater in HLA-associated TCR beta chains than in equally common others.

The primer mix had 60 Vbeta and 13 Jbeta primers. Using immunoSEQ multiplex PCR, the repertoire was profiled, and TCRdb retains in-frame clones only, with some absent. The table has around 200,000 clones, approximately 86% seen once. The V and J genes are TRBV10-3 and TRBJ1-2; perhaps TRBD1 as D (6 bases). The TCR sequence derives from a young woman in good health and CMV-seronegative. Sequencing was performed on PBMCs. CDR3 residues: CAISEFRDNGYTF. The CDR3 DNA sequence: TGTGCCATCAGTGAGTTCAGGGACAATGGCTACACCTTC.